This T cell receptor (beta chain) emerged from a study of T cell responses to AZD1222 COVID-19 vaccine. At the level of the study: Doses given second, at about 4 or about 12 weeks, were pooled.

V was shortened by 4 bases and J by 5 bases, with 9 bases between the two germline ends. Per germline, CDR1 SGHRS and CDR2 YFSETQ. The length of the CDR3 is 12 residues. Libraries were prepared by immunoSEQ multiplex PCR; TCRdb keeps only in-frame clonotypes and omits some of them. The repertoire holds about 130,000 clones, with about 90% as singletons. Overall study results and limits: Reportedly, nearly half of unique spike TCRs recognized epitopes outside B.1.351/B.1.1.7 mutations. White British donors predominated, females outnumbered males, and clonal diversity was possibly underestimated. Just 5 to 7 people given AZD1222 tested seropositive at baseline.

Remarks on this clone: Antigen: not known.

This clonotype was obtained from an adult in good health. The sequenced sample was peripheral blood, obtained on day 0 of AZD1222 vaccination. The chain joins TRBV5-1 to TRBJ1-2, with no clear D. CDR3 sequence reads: CASSPATYGYTF. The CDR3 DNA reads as TGCGCCAGCAGCCCCGCTACGTATGGCTACACCTTC.